Reported below is one TCR beta chain. The antigen is unknown. Trimming removed 3 bases from V and 6 bases from J, with 15 bases in between. CDR1 and CDR2 (germline): LNHDA, SQIVND (reference sequence). This CDR3 comprises 15 residues. These data belong to a study of T cell responses to AZD1222 COVID-19 vaccine. Study-level findings and limits: The study found Spike-specific TCR breadth and depth rose after two AZD1222 doses. It should be noted that donors were predominantly white British and more often female, and clonal diversity was possibly underestimated.

This table comes from immunoSEQ multiplex PCR, and its TCRdb copy is limited to in-frame clones, with some not included. Of 83,000 or so clones listed, about nine tenths are singletons. Second-dose intervals of approximately 4 or approximately 12 weeks were pooled. The rearrangement links TRBV19 to TRBJ2-1, with a possible D match to TRBD2 (5 bases). The origin of this receptor is an adult who received the AZD1222 COVID-19 vaccine. Sequences were derived from peripheral blood, sampled 28 days after the second AZD1222 dose. This CDR3 is CASSIGEIGVNEQFF. The DNA for the CDR3 is TGTGCCAGTAGTATTGGGGAGATCGGTGTCAATGAGCAGTTCTTC.